Here is one T cell receptor beta chain with its context. Original data processing: Building a distant-metastasis classifier for papillary thyroid cancer drew on CDR3 differences across clinicopathological groups. TCRdb re-called the PCR reads through MiXCR. TCRdb's processing, not the authors', yielded these V and J calls. This sample has 70,000 or so clones, with about 14% found just once. The sample comes from a study of metastatic and nonmetastatic thyroid tumors. Thyroid surgery took place with no prior treatment in any patient. V lost 5 bases and J 4 bases, leaving 6 bases between the germline ends. CDR1 and CDR2 from the germline V gene are LNHDA and SQIVND (reference sequence). The CDR3 covers 12 residues.

V is TRBV19 and J is TRBJ1-5; D unclear. The sequencing sample was made of blood. This clonotype was sampled from a male donor with papillary thyroid cancer or a benign thyroid nodule (not recorded which). Some clones in this sample may be carry-over from other donors' samples. CDR3 DNA: TGTGCCAGTAGTGTTGGAAATCAGCCCCAGCATTTT. Translated: CASSVGNQPQHF. The whole variable domain, filled in from reference TRBV19 and TRBJ1-5, reads DGGITQSPKYLFRKEGQNVTLSCEQNLNHDAMYWYRQDPGQGLRLIYYSQIVNDFQKGDIAEGYSVSREKKESFPLTVTSAQKNPTAFYLCASSVGNQPQHFGDGTRLSIL.